Listed here are 15 T cell receptor beta chains from one sample, sequenced in a study of CD8 T cells in Susac syndrome. Reverse transcription used roughly 0.45 to 1 ug RNA and random hexamers. TCRdb recomputed calls from the immunoSEQ multiplex PCR reads with MiXCR, one row per CDR3 protein. The sample includes around 170,000 distinct CDR3 sequences, approximately 95% of them seen just once. Sequenced sample: CD4+ T cells from PBMCs. The source of these receptors is a human donor with Susac syndrome.

V usage is TRBV27 and J usage is TRBJ2-2; D is unresolved. CDR3 length: 16 amino acids. The germline V gene encodes CDR1 MNHEY and CDR2 SMNVEV (reference sequence). Trimming took off 2 bases at V and 6 bases at J, with 16 bases between the two ends. CDR3 nucleotide sequence: TGTGCCAGCAGTTTAAGGCAGGCCCCGGACGCCGGGGAGCTGTTTTTT. Translating gives CASSLRQAPDAGELFF.

This rearrangement joins TRBV4-1 to TRBJ2-1; maybe TRBD2 (5 bases). Trimming left V 2 bases short and J 4 bases short, with 21 bases between. The CDR3 is made up of 18 amino acids. CDR1 and CDR2 from the germline V gene are MGHRA and YSYEKL. This CDR3 reads CASSQNLGFAGGYNEQFF. CDR3 nucleotides: TGCGCCAGCAGCCAAAACTTGGGGTTTGCGGGCGGATACAATGAGCAGTTCTTC.

The chain uses TRBV5-4 and TRBJ2-5, with D possibly TRBD2 on 5 matching bases. The germline CDR1 and CDR2 sequences are SGHNT and YYREEE (reference sequence). V lost 2 bases and J lost 7, with 12 bases in between. CDR3 length: 13 amino acids. CDR3 coding DNA: TGTGCCAGCAGCTTCGGGGTTTTTGGGACCCAGTACTTC. It encodes CASSFGVFGTQYF.

The V gene is TRBV20-1, the J gene TRBJ2-5, with 16 positions matching TRBD2. V was pared by 6 bases and J by 0 bases, with 7 bases of the junction left unmatched. Germline assignment: CDR1 DFQATT and CDR2 SNEGSKA (reference sequence). The CDR3 has 17 amino acids. The CDR3 nucleotides are TGCAGTGCCGTCCCGGGACTAGCGGGGGGGTACCAAGAGACCCAGTACTTC. It encodes CSAVPGLAGGYQETQYF.

The genes are TRBV7-2 and TRBJ2-5; maybe TRBD1 (6 bases). Germline V lookup: CDR1 SGHTA, CDR2 FQGNSA. The CDR3 length is 14 residues. V lost 4 bases and J lost 1, with 10 bases in between. CDR3 DNA: TGTGCCAGCAGCTCACAGGGAACCCAAGAGACCCAGTACTTC. This encodes CASSSQGTQETQYF.

The genes are TRBV18 and TRBJ2-7; 8 bases match TRBD1. Germline V gives CDR1 KGHSH, CDR2 LQKENI. This CDR3 contains 18 residues. The ends lost 0 bases at V and 1 base at J; junction bases unmatched: 11. CDR3 bases: TGTGCCAGCTCACCACCTAAGGACAGGGCGAGATTTTCCTACGAGCAGTACTTC. It specifies CASSPPKDRARFSYEQYF.

The chain couples TRBV10-3 to TRBJ1-6; D not certain. The CDR3 runs to 13 residues. The V end was cut by 4 bases, the J end by 7 bases, with 8 bases between. Germline CDR1 is ENHRY and CDR2 is SYGVKD. The CDR3: CAISASNNSPLHF. The CDR3 nucleotides are TGTGCCATCAGTGCATCCAACAATTCACCCCTCCACTTT.

This chain joins TRBV9 and TRBJ2-3; 11 bases line up with TRBD1. CDR1 is SGDLS, CDR2 YYNGEE, per germline. V lost 7 bases and J lost 6; bases outside the gene matches: 10. This CDR3 is 15 amino acids long. CDR3 protein: CASRSGTGGQDTQYF. In DNA, the CDR3 is TGTGCCAGCCGGTCCGGGACAGGGGGTCAGGATACGCAGTATTTT.

The CDR3 nucleotides are TGTGCCAGCAGCTTCCCAACCGCCGGTGGGGCCCAGTACTTC. Translation: CASSFPTAGGAQYF. V gene TRBV7-2 combines with J gene TRBJ2-5; D uncertain. Trimming left V 3 bases short and J 9 bases short, with 17 bases between. The CDR3 totals 14 residues. The germline CDR1 and CDR2 sequences are SGHTA and FQGNSA.

This clonotype was detected once. The chain has TRBV3-1 and TRBJ1-5; TRBD1 matches 9 bases. The CDR3 spans 15 residues. CDR1 and CDR2 from the germline V gene are LGHDT and YNNKEL (reference sequence). After removal of 3 bases from V and 4 bases from J, the junction contained 4 bases not matched to a gene. The CDR3 loop is CASSQGQGWNQPQHF. The CDR3 DNA reads TGTGCCAGCAGCCAGGGACAGGGTTGGAATCAGCCCCAGCATTTT.

The rearrangement uses TRBV20-1 and TRBJ2-3; possible D gene TRBD1, 5 bases. V lost 6 bases and J lost 2, with 15 bases in between. This CDR3 is 14 amino acids long. Per the germline V gene, CDR1 is DFQATT and CDR2 is SNEGSKA (reference sequence). The CDR3 sequence: CSAPGQGNTDTQYF. CDR3 DNA: TGCAGTGCCCCGGGTCAGGGAAACACAGATACGCAGTATTTT.

The rearrangement joins TRBV4-1 to TRBJ2-1; 7 bases line up with TRBD1. CDR3 length: 17 residues. Germline-derived CDR1 and CDR2 are MGHRA and YSYEKL. V dropped 0 bases and J dropped 8; count of bases not matched to a gene: 13. The CDR3 DNA sequence: TGCGCCAGCAGCCAAGATTCGGGACAGAACATGAGGCATGAGCAGTTCTTC. Translating it yields CASSQDSGQNMRHEQFF.

The chain is built from TRBV4-2 and TRBJ2-7, with TRBD1 matching over 9 bases. Germline CDR1 LGHNA, CDR2 YNFKEQ. J lost 0 bases, V lost 6 bases, and 3 bases had no gene match. The CDR3 consists of 14 residues. The CDR3 DNA sequence: TGTGCCAGCAGAGGGACAGGGCTCTCCTACGAGCAGTACTTC. This gives the protein CASRGTGLSYEQYF.

This clonotype has just one count. The rearrangement links TRBV7-2 to TRBJ2-1; tentatively, D is TRBD1 (5 bases). CDR1 SGHTA and CDR2 FQGNSA come from the germline V gene. V was pared by 0 bases and J by 13 bases, with 13 bases between. CDR3 length equals 13 residues. CDR3 nucleotides: TGTGCCAGCAGCTTAGCCAGGGCGGAGCGCCAGTTCTTC. Residues: CASSLARAERQFF.

V gene TRBV7-2 combines with J gene TRBJ2-3; 11 nucleotides agree with TRBD2. The CDR3 sequence is 15 residues long. Germline values: CDR1 SGHTA, CDR2 FQGNSA. The J segment lost 3 bases and the V segment lost 2 bases, leaving 1 base of the junction unmatched. The CDR3 region is CASSLRTSGTDTQYF. The CDR3 bases are TGTGCCAGCAGCTTACGGACTAGCGGGACAGATACGCAGTATTTT.